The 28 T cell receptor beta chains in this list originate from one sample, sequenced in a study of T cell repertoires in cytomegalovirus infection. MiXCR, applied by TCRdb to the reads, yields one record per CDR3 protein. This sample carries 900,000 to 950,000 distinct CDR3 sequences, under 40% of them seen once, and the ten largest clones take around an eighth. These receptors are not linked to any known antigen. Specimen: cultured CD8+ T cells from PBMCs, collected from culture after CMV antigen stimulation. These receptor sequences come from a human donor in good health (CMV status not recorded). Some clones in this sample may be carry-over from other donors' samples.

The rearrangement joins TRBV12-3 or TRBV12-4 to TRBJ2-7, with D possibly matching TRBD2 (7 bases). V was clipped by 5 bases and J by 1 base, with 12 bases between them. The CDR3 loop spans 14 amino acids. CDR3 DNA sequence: TGTGCCAGCAGTCGCCGGGGGGCTTCCTACGAGCAGTACTTC. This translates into CASSRRGASYEQYF.

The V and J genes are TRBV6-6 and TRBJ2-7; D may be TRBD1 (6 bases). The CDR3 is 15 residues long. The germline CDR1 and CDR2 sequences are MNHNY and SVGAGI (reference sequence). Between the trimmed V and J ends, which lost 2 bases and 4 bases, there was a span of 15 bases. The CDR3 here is CASSYNVGQPYEQYV. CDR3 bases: TGTGCCAGCAGTTACAATGTCGGACAGCCATACGAGCAGTACGTC.

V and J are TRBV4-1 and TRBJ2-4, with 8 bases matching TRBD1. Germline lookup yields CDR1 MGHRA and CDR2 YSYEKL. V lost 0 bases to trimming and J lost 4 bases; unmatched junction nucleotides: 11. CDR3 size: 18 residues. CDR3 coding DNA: TGCGCCAGCAGCCAAGATCGTGACGCAGGGGGCTGGAAAAACATTCAGTACTTC. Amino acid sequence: CASSQDRDAGGWKNIQYF.

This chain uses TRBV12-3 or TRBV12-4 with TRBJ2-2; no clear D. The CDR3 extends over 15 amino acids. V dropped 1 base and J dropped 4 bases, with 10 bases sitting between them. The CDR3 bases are TGTGCCAGCAGTTTAGAGCGACGGCCCACCGGGGAGCTGTTTTTT. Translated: CASSLERRPTGELFF.

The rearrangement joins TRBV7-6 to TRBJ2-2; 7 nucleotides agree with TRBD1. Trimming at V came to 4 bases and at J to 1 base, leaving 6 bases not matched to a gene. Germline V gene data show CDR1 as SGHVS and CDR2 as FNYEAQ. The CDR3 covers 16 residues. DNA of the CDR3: TGTGCCAGCAGCTCCCGAGGGGGCAGGAACACCGGGGAGCTGTTTTTT. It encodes CASSSRGGRNTGELFF.

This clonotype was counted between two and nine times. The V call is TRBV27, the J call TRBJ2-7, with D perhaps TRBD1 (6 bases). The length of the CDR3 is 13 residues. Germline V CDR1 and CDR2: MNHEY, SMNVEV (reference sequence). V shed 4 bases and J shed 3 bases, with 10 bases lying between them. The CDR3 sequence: CASSWGHYYEQYF. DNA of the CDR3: TGTGCCAGCAGTTGGGGACACTACTACGAGCAGTACTTC.

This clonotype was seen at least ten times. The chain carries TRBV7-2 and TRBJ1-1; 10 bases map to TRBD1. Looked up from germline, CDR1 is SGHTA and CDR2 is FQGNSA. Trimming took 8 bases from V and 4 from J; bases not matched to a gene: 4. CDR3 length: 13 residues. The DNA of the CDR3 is TGTGCCAGCGTGCGGGACAGGGGCACTGAAGCTTTCTTT. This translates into CASVRDRGTEAFF.

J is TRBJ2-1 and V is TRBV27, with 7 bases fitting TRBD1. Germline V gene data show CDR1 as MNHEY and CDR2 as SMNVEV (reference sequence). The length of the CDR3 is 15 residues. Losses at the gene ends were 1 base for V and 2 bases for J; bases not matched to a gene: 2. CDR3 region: CASSLWDSTYNEQFF. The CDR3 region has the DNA TGTGCCAGCAGTTTATGGGACAGTACCTACAATGAGCAGTTCTTC.

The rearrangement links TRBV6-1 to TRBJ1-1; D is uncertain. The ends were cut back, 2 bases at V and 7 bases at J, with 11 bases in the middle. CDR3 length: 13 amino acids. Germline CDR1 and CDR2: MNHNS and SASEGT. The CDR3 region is CASSEFLGFEAFF. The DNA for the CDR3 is TGTGCCAGCAGTGAATTCCTAGGGTTTGAAGCTTTCTTT.

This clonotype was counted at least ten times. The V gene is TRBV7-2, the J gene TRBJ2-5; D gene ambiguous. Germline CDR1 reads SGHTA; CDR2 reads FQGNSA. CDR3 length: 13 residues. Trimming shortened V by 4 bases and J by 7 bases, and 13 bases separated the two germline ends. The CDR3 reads CASSSPPFGTQYF. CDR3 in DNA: TGTGCCAGCAGCTCCCCCCCCTTTGGGACCCAGTACTTC.

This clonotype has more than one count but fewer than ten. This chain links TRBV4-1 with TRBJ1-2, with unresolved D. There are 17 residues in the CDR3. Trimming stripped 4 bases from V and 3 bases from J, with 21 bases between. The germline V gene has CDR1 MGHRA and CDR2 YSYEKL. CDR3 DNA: TGCGCCAGCAGCCCGTCCGGGAGTTCCCGAAGAGACTATGGCTACACCTTC. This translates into CASSPSGSSRRDYGYTF.

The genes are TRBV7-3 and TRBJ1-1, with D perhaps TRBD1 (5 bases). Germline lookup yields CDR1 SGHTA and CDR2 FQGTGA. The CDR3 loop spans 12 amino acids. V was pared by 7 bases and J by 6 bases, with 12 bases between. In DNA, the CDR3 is TGTGCCAGCAAAGGAGGGACCCCTGAAGCTTTCTTT. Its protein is CASKGGTPEAFF.

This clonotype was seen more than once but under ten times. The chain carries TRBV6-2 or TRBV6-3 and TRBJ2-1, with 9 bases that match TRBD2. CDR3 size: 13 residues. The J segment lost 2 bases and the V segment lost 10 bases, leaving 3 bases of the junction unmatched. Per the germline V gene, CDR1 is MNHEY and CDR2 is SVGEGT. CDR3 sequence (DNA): TGTGCCACTAGCGGGGCAACCTACAATGAGCAGTTCTTC. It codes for CATSGATYNEQFF.

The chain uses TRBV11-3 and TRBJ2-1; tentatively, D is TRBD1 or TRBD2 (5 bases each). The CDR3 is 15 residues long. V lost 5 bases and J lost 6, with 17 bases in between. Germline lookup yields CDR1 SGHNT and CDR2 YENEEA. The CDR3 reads CASSMGVSGVNEQFF. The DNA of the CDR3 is TGTGCCAGCAGCATGGGGGTGAGTGGGGTCAATGAGCAGTTCTTC.

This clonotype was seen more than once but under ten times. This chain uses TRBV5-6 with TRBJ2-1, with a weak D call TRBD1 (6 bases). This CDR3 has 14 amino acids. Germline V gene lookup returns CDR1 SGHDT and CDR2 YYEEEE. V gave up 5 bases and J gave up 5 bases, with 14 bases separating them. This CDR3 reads CASSSGTIHNEQFF. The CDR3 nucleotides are TGTGCCAGCAGTTCCGGGACAATTCACAATGAGCAGTTCTTC.

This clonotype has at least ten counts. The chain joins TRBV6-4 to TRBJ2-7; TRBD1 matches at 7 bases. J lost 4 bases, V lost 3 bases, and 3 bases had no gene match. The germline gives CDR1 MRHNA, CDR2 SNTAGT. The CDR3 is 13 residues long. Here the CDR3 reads CASSEGTAYEQYF. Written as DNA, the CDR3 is TGTGCCAGCAGTGAAGGGACAGCTTACGAGCAGTACTTC.

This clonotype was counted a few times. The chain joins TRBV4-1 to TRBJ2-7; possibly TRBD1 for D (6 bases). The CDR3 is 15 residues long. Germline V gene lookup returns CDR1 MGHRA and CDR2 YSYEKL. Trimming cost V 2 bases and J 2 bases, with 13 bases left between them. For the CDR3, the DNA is TGCGCCAGCAGCCAAATAGTGGACAGCACCTACGAGCAGTACTTC. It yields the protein CASSQIVDSTYEQYF.

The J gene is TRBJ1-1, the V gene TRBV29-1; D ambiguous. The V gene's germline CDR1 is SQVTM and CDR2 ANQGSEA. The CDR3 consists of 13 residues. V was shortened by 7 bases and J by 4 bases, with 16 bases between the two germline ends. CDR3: CSAWGGRGTEAFF. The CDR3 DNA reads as TGCAGCGCCTGGGGTGGACGGGGCACTGAAGCTTTCTTT.

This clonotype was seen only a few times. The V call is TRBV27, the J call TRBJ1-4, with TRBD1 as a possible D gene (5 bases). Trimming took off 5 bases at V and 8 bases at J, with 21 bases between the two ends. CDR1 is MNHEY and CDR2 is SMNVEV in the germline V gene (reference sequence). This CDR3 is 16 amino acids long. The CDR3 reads CASSLTLGLSGEKLFF. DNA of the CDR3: TGTGCCAGCAGTCTGACTCTGGGACTGAGTGGCGAAAAACTGTTTTTT.

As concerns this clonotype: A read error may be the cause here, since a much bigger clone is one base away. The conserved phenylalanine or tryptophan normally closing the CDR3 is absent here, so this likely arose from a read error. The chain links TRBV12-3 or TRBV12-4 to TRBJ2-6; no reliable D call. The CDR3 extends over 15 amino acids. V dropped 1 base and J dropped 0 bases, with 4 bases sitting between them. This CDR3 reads CASSLGSSGANVLTC. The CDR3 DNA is TGTGCCAGCAGTTTAGGGAGCTCTGGGGCCAACGTCCTGACTTGC.

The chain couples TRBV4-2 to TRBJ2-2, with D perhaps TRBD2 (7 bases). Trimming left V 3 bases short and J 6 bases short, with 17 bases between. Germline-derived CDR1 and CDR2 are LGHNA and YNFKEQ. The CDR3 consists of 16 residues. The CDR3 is CASSQAGGGVAGELFF. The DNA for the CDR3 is TGTGCCAGCAGCCAGGCTGGGGGGGGCGTGGCCGGGGAGCTGTTTTTT.

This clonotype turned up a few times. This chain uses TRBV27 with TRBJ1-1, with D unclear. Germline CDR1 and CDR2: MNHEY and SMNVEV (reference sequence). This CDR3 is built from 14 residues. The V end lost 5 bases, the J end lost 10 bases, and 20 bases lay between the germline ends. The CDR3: CASSRNGVYEVAFF. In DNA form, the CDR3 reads TGTGCCAGCAGTCGAAATGGGGTTTATGAAGTAGCTTTCTTT.

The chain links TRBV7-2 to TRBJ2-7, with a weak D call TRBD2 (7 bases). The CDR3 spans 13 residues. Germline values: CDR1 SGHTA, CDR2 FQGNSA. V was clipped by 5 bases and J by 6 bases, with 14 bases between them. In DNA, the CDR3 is TGTGCCAGCAGCCCTAGGGGGGGCTTCGAGCAGTACGTC. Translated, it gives CASSPRGGFEQYV.

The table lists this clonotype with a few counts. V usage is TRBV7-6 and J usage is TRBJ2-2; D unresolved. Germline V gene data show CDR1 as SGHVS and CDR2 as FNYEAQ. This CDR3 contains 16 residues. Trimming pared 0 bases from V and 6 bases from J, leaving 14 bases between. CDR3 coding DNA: TGTGCCAGCAGCTTAGCGGCTGCAAACAAGGCCGGGGAGCTGTTTTTT. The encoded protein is CASSLAAANKAGELFF.

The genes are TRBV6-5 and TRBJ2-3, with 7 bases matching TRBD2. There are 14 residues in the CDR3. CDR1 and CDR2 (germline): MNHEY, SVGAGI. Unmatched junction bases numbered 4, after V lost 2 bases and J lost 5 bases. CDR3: CASSYGGGIDTQYF. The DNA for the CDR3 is TGTGCCAGCAGTTACGGGGGGGGTATAGATACGCAGTATTTT.

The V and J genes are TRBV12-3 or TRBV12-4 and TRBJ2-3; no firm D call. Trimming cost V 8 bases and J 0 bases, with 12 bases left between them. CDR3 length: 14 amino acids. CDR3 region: CASARVTSTDTQYF. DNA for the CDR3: TGTGCCAGCGCCCGAGTCACTAGCACAGATACGCAGTATTTT.

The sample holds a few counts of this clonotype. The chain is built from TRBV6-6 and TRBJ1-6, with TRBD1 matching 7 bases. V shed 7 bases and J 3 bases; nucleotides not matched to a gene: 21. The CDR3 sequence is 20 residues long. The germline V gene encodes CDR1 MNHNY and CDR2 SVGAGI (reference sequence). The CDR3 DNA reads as TGTGCCAGCAACAGTTGGGGGGAGGGGGCGTCATATCGCTATAATTCACCCCTCCACTTT. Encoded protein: CASNSWGEGASYRYNSPLHF.

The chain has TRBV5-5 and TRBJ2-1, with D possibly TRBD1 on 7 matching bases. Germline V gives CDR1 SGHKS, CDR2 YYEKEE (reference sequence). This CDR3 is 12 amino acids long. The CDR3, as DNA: TGTGCTTGGGGGGACAGTTACAATGAGCAGTTCTTC. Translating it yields CAWGDSYNEQFF. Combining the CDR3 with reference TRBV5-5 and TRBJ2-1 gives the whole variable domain DAGVTQSPTHLIKTRGQQVTLRCSPISGHKSVSWYQQVLGQGPQFIFQYYEKEERGRGNFPDRFSARQFPNYSSELNVNALLLGDSALYLCAWGDSYNEQFFGPGTRLTVL.